The rows below give T cell receptor beta chains drawn from one sample of a study of post-analysis software for immune sequencing data. One entry per CDR3 protein, called by TCRdb with MiXCR from the PCR reads. Among fewer than 850,000 distinct CDR3 sequences listed, roughly 27% were seen once. The sequencing sample was made of blood. The receptors come from a girl aged 10 to 17 with multiple sclerosis. The CDR3 runs from the conserved cysteine through the conserved F or W. Each record gives: CDR3 protein, CDR3 DNA, J gene, D gene, clone size, V gene. D genes are given only for firm matches. Size is stated for part of the rows, as once, few or many counts, or as a class when the clone is expanded.

cdr3_aa: CASSKLPTSGTGNEQFF; cdr3_nt: TGTGCCAGCAGCAAACTCCCCACTAGCGGGACTGGAAATGAGCAGTTCTTC; j_call: TRBJ2-1; d_call: TRBD2; clone_size: once; v_call: TRBV9
cdr3_aa: CASSSSSFANTEAFF; cdr3_nt: TGCGCCAGCAGCTCGTCATCGTTCGCGAACACTGAAGCTTTCTTT; j_call: TRBJ1-1; d_call: -; clone_size: -; v_call: TRBV5-1
cdr3_aa: CASSLGWTSESQETQYF; cdr3_nt: TGTGCCAGCAGCTTGGGCTGGACTAGCGAGTCCCAAGAGACCCAGTACTTC; j_call: TRBJ2-5; d_call: TRBD2; clone_size: few; v_call: TRBV7-9
cdr3_aa: CASSPGTDLLYNEQYF; cdr3_nt: TGTGCCAGCAGCCCCGGGACGGACCTTCTCTACAATGAGCAGTACTTC; j_call: TRBJ2-5; d_call: -; clone_size: -; v_call: TRBV5-6
cdr3_aa: CASSESRTGKNQPQHF; cdr3_nt: TGTGCCAGCAGTGAATCTCGGACAGGTAAAAATCAGCCCCAGCATTTT; j_call: TRBJ1-5; d_call: TRBD1; clone_size: -; v_call: TRBV2
cdr3_aa: CASSPMGQGAQSYGYTF; cdr3_nt: TGTGCCAGCAGCCCGATGGGGCAGGGGGCGCAAAGCTATGGCTACACCTTC; j_call: TRBJ1-2; d_call: TRBD1; clone_size: few; v_call: TRBV7-9
cdr3_aa: CASSQVWRSEAFF; cdr3_nt: TGTGCCAGCAGCCAAGTATGGAGGAGTGAAGCTTTCTTT; j_call: TRBJ1-1; d_call: -; clone_size: few; v_call: TRBV14
cdr3_aa: CASIRANTEAFF; cdr3_nt: TGTGCCAGCATAAGGGCTAACACTGAAGCTTTCTTT; j_call: TRBJ1-1; d_call: -; clone_size: -; v_call: TRBV6-6
cdr3_aa: CASSWDGQGGQYF; cdr3_nt: TGCGCCAGCAGCTGGGACGGACAGGGCGGCCAGTACTTC; j_call: TRBJ2-5; d_call: TRBD1; clone_size: few; v_call: TRBV5-1
cdr3_aa: CASSPLRDTSSYEQYF; cdr3_nt: TGTGCCAGCAGCCCATTACGGGACACAAGCTCCTACGAGCAGTACTTC; j_call: TRBJ2-7; d_call: -; clone_size: few; v_call: TRBV7-9
cdr3_aa: CASSQDYRIQPQHF; cdr3_nt: TGTGCCAGCAGCCAAGATTACAGGATTCAGCCCCAGCATTTT; j_call: TRBJ1-5; d_call: -; clone_size: few; v_call: TRBV3-1
cdr3_aa: CASSQDIQLTQYF; cdr3_nt: TGTGCCAGCAGCCAAGATATTCAGCTGACCCAGTACTTC; j_call: TRBJ2-5; d_call: -; clone_size: -; v_call: TRBV3-1
cdr3_aa: CASSLMVGTGTEAFF; cdr3_nt: TGTGCCAGCAGTTTAATGGTTGGGACGGGGACTGAAGCTTTCTTT; j_call: TRBJ1-1; d_call: -; clone_size: few; v_call: TRBV12-3/TRBV12-4
cdr3_aa: CASSFQGRLEQFF; cdr3_nt: TGTGCCAGCAGTTTCCAGGGACGGCTTGAGCAGTTCTTC; j_call: TRBJ2-1; d_call: -; clone_size: -; v_call: TRBV27